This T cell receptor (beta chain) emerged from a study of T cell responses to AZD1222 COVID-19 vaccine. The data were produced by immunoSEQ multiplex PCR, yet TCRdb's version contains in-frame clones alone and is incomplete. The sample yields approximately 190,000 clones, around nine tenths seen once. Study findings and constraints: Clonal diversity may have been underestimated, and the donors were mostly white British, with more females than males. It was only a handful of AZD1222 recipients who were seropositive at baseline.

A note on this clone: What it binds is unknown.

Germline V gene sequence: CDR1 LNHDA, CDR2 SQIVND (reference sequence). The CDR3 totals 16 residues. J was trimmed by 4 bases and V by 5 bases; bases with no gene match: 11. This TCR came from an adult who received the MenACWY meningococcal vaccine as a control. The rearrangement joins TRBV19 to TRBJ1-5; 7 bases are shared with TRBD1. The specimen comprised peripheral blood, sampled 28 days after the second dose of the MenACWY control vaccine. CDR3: CASSAPSGQVNQPQHF. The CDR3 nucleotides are TGTGCCAGTAGTGCGCCCTCCGGACAGGTAAATCAGCCCCAGCATTTT. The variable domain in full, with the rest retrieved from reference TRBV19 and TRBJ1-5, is DGGITQSPKYLFRKEGQNVTLSCEQNLNHDAMYWYRQDPGQGLRLIYYSQIVNDFQKGDIAEGYSVSREKKESFPLTVTSAQKNPTAFYLCASSAPSGQVNQPQHFGDGTRLSIL.